Listed below are T cell receptor beta chains from one sample, sequenced in a study of vaccination effects on CD4 cells after COVID-19. These receptors lack a known antigen. TCRdb's copy holds only in-frame clones and misses some; the assay was immunoSEQ multiplex PCR. The data show fewer than 25,000 clones, with roughly 70% seen just once and about 8.3% held by the top ten. Material: CD4+ T cells from PBMCs cultured with SARS-CoV-2 spike peptides, obtained after COVID-19 vaccination. These receptor sequences come from a human donor who received a COVID-19 vaccine. CDR3s include the opening cysteine and the closing phenylalanine or tryptophan.

J gene	V gene	CDR3 protein
TRBJ2-5	TRBV25-1	CASTSGQGHQETQYF
TRBJ2-1	TRBV7-9	CASSLQGSHEQFF
TRBJ1-2	TRBV6-5	CASSLGEGYTF
TRBJ2-3	TRBV19	CASSIGPSTDTQYF
TRBJ2-2	TRBV5-4	CASSLAGITGELFF
TRBJ1-2	TRBV18	CASSPIAEDGYTF
TRBJ1-2	TRBV9	CASSGRGALGYTF
TRBJ1-4	TRBV30	CAYFRTDGSEKLFF
TRBJ2-3	TRBV3-1/TRBV3-2	CASSQGLTRLGSTDTQYF
TRBJ2-2	TRBV6-5	CATSVMAGELFF
TRBJ2-7	TRBV7-8	CASTKRGGLSYEQYF
TRBJ1-2	TRBV7-2	CASSLEVLAGGSGYTF
TRBJ2-3	TRBV5-4	CASSLGGRASTDTQYF
TRBJ1-1	TRBV7-2	CASSFDRQNTEAFF
TRBJ2-1	TRBV5-5	CASSLRGDRGLYNEQFF
TRBJ1-5	TRBV2	CASSDSTSNQPQHF
TRBJ1-1	TRBV6-2/TRBV6-3	CASSYPTSWESEAFF
TRBJ2-7	TRBV10-3	CATLFREDYEQYF
TRBJ2-5	TRBV25-1	CASSGNRGRYIGETQYF
TRBJ1-5	TRBV2	CASSEVYNQPQHF
TRBJ1-6	TRBV7-9	CASSPRQGRDSPLHF
TRBJ1-6	TRBV2	CAKSRDFNSPLHF
TRBJ1-1	TRBV18	CASSPQDPMNTEAFF
TRBJ1-2	TRBV20-1	CSASKDRTGDYGYTF
TRBJ1-4	TRBV30	CAWSGSGLAEKLFF
TRBJ2-5	TRBV3-1/TRBV3-2	CASSQATSPETQYF
TRBJ1-1	TRBV5-1	CASSPGQGSRAFF
TRBJ2-1	TRBV20-1	CSASLSGPRNEQFF
TRBJ1-4	TRBV19	CASSIGAGGREKLFF
TRBJ1-2	TRBV5-4	CASSRGDRNYGYTF
TRBJ2-1	TRBV6-2/TRBV6-3	CASSYQRASYNEQFF
TRBJ1-5	TRBV19	CASSIVRATMNQPQHF
TRBJ2-3	TRBV3-1/TRBV3-2	CASSQAAKLEGDTQYF
TRBJ1-3	TRBV7-6	CASSPQRQGSGNTIYF
TRBJ2-1	TRBV6-4	CASSDSPQDEQFF
TRBJ2-7	TRBV12-3/TRBV12-4	CASSLFYEQYF
TRBJ2-1	TRBV5-1	CASSWGGTGPGNEQFF
TRBJ1-2	TRBV6-2/TRBV6-3	CASSTGGGAGYTF
TRBJ2-7	TRBV27	CASSLGGSYEQYF
TRBJ2-5	TRBV2	CASSGEGVWKTQYF
TRBJ2-1	TRBV5-1	CASSFAGNNEQFF
TRBJ1-6	TRBV5-6	CASSGNRGRGSPLHF
TRBJ2-5	TRBV10-2	CASSDPGGQETQYF
TRBJ2-7	TRBV6-5	CASSRGQLYEQYF
TRBJ1-1	TRBV10-1	CASRQSMNTEAFF
TRBJ1-2	TRBV6-5	CASSYDGDYGYTF
TRBJ1-1	TRBV18	CASSSGQADTEAFF
TRBJ2-7	TRBV4-2	CASSQVMGQGIYEQYF
TRBJ2-5	TRBV13	CASSLGRQGVTQYF
TRBJ1-1	TRBV27	CASSLQGNTEAFF
TRBJ2-2	TRBV6-5	CASSYDGVGGELFF
TRBJ1-2	TRBV21-1	CASSKSGFFLCGYTF
TRBJ1-3	TRBV5-1	CASSLVIGWKRISGNTIYF
TRBJ2-5	TRBV9	CASSVGQIQETQYF
TRBJ1-5	TRBV19	CASTSGSAAGGRPQHF
TRBJ1-2	TRBV6-1	CASSEDRDLPRYGYTF
TRBJ2-7	TRBV24-1	CATSDSGALSYEQYF
TRBJ2-3	TRBV2	CASSRDRSTDTQYF